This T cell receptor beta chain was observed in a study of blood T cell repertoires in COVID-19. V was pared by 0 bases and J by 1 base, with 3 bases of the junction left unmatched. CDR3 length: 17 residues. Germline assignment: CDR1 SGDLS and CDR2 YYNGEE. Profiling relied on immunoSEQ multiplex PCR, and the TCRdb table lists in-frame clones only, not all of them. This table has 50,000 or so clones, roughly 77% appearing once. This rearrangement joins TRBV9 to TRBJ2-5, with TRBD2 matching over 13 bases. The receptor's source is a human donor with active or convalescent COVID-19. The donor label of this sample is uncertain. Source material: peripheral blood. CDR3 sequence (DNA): TGTGCCAGCAGCGTAGCACTAGCGGGAGGGATCCAAGAGACCCAGTACTTC. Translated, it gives CASSVALAGGIQETQYF.